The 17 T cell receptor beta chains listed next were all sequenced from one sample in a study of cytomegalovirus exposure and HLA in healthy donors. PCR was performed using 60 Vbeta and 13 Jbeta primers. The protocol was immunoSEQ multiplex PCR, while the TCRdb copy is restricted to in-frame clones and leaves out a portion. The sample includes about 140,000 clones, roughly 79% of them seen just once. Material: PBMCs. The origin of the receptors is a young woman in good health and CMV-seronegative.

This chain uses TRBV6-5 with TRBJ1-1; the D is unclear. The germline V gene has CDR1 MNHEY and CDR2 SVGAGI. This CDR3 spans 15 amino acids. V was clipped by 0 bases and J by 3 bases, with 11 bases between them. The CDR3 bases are TGTGCCAGCAGTTACTCGTTCGCGGGTGACACTGAAGCTTTCTTT. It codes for CASSYSFAGDTEAFF.

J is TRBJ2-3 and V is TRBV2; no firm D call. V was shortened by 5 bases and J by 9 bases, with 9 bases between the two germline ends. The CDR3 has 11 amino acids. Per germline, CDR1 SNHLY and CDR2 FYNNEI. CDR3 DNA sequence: TGTGCCAGCAGTAGCGAGCGAACGCAGTATTTT. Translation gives CASSSERTQYF.

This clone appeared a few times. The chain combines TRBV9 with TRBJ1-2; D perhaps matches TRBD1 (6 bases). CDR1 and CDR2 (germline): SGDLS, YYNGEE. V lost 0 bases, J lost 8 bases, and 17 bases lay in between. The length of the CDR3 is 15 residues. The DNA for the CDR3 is TGTGCCAGCAGCGTAGAATCCCTCGGACAGAGGGGCTACACCTTC. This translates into CASSVESLGQRGYTF. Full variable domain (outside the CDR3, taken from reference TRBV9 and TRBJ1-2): DSGVTQTPKHLITATGQRVTLRCSPRSGDLSVYWYQQSLDQGLQFLIQYYNGEERAKGNILERFSAQQFPDLHSELNLSSLELGDSALYFCASSVESLGQRGYTFGSGTRLTVV.

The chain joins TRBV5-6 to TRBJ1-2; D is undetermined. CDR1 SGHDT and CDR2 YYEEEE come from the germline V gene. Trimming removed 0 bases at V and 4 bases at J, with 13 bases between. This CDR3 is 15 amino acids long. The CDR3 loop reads CASSLERSGSYGYTF. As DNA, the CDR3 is TGTGCCAGCAGCTTGGAAAGGTCCGGGAGCTATGGCTACACCTTC. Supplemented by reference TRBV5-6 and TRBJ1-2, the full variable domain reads DAGVTQSPTHLIKTRGQQVTLRCSPKSGHDTVSWYQQALGQGPQFIFQYYEEEERQRGNFPDRFSGHQFPNYSSELNVNALLLGDSALYLCASSLERSGSYGYTFGSGTRLTVV.

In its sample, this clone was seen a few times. CDR3 nucleotide sequence: TGTGCCAGCAGCACGCGACAGGGGGCTTACGAGCAGTACTTC. It is translated as CASSTRQGAYEQYF. J is TRBJ2-7 and V is TRBV7-9; 10 bases align to TRBD1. The CDR3 extends over 14 amino acids. J lost 4 bases, V lost 5 bases, and 5 bases had no gene match. Germline assignment: CDR1 SEHNR and CDR2 FQNEAQ (reference sequence).

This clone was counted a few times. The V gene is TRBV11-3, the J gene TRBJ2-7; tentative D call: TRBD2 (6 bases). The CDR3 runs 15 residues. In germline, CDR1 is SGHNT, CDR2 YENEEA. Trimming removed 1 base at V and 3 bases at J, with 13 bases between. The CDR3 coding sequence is TGTGCCAGCAGCTTAGGGGGCGGGATGGACTACGAGCAGTACTTC. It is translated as CASSLGGGMDYEQYF.

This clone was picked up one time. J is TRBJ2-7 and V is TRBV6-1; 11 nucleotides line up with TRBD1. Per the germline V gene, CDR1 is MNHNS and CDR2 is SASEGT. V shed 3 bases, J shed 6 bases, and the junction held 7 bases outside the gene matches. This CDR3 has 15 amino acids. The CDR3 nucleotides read TGTGCCAGCAGTGAGTGGGACAGGGGGGCCGGCGAGCAGTACTTC. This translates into CASSEWDRGAGEQYF.

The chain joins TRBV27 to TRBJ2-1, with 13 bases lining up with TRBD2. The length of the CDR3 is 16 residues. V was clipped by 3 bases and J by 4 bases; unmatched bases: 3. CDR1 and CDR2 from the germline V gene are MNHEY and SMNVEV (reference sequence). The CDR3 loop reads CASSLRTSGGYNEQFF. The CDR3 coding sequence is TGTGCCAGCAGTTTGCGGACTAGCGGGGGATACAATGAGCAGTTCTTC.

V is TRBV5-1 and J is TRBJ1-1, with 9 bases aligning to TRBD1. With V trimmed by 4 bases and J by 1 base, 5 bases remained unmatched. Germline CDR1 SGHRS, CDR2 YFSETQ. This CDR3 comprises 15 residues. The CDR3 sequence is CASSRLGQGNTEAFF. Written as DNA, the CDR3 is TGCGCCAGCAGCCGATTGGGACAGGGGAACACTGAAGCTTTCTTT.

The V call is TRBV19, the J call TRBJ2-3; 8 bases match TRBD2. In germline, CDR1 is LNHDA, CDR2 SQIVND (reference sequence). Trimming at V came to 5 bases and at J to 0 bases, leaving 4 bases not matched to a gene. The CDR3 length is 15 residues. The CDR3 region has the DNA TGTGCCAGTAGTGAACTAGCGGACAGCACAGATACGCAGTATTTT. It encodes CASSELADSTDTQYF. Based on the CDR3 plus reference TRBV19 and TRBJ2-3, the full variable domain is DGGITQSPKYLFRKEGQNVTLSCEQNLNHDAMYWYRQDPGQGLRLIYYSQIVNDFQKGDIAEGYSVSREKKESFPLTVTSAQKNPTAFYLCASSELADSTDTQYFGPGTRLTVL.

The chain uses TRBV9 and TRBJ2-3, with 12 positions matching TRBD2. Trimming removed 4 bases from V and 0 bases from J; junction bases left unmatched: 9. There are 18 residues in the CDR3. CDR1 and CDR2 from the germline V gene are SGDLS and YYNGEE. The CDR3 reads CASSPGLAGFTSTDTQYF. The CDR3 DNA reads TGTGCCAGCAGCCCTGGACTAGCGGGGTTTACTAGCACAGATACGCAGTATTTT.

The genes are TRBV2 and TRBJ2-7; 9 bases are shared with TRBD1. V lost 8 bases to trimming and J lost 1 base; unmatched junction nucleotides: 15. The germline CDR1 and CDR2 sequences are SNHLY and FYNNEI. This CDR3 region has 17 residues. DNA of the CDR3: TGTGCCAGCCCCTTGGGACAGGGCAGTCTCGCATCCTACGAGCAGTACTTC. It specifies CASPLGQGSLASYEQYF.

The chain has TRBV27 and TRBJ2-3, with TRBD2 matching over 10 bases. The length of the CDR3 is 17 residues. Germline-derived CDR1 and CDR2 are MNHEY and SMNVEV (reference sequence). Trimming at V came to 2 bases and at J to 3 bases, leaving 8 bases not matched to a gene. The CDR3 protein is CASSLLQASGGTDTQYF. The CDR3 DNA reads TGTGCCAGCAGTTTACTTCAGGCTAGCGGGGGAACAGATACGCAGTATTTT.

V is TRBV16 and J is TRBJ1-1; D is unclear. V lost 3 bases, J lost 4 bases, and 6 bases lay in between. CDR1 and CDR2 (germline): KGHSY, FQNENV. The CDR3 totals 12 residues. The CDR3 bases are TGTGCCAGCAGCCAGACAAGCACTGAAGCTTTCTTT. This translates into CASSQTSTEAFF.

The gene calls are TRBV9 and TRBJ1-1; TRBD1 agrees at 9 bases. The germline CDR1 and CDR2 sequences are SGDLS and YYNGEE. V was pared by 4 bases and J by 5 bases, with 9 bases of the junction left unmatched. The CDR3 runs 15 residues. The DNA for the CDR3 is TGTGCCAGCAGCTCGGCCGGGACAGGGAGGACTGAAGCTTTCTTT. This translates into CASSSAGTGRTEAFF.

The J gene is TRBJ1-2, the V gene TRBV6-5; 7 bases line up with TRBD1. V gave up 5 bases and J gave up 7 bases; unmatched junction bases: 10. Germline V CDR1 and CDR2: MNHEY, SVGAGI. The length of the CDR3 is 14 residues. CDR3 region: CASSITGALGGYTF. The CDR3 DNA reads TGTGCCAGCAGTATTACAGGGGCCCTGGGTGGCTACACCTTC.

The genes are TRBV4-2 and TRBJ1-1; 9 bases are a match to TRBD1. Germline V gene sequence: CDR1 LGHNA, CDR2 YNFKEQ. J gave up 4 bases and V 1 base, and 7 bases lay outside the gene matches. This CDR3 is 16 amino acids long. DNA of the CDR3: TGTGCCAGCAGCCAAGGATTGGGACAGGGAGGCACTGAAGCTTTCTTT. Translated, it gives CASSQGLGQGGTEAFF.